Listed here is a single T cell receptor beta chain. Its target is not known. TCRdb independently ran MiXCR on the reads; one entry per CDR3 protein. The sample yields under 350,000 distinct CDR3 sequences, more than 8% seen once. These data come from a study of T cell repertoires in cytomegalovirus infection. Whole-study context: Evidence of both CMV infection and a matching HLA type came from public TCR beta signatures. Findings and caveats of the study: Clonotype analysis showed dominance of the ex vivo response by HLA-C-restricted CMV-specific TCR beta clonotypes.

The TCR comes from a human donor in good health (CMV status not recorded). Some clones in this sample may be carry-over from other donors' samples. The sample was PBMCs.

DNA for the CDR3: TGTGCCAGCAGTCGCCTTCCCCGGGCCCAGTACTTC. It codes for CASSRLPRAQYF. J is TRBJ2-5 and V is TRBV12-3 or TRBV12-4; D unclear. The length of the CDR3 is 12 residues. V gave up 5 bases and J gave up 9 bases, with 13 bases separating them.